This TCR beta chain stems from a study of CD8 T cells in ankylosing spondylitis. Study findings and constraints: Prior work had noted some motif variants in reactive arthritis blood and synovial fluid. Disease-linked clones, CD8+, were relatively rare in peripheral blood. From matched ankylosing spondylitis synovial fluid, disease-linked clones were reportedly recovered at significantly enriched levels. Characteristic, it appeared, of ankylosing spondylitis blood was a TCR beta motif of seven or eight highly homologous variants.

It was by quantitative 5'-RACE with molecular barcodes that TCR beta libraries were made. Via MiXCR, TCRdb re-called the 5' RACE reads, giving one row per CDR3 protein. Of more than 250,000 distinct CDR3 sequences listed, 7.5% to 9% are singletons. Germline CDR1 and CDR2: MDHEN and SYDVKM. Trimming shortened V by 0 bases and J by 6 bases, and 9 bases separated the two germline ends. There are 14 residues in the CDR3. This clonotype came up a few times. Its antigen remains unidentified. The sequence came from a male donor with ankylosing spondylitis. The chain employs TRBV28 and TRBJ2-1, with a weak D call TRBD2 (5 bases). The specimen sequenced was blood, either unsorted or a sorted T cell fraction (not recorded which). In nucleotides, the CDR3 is TGTGCCAGCAGTTTATGGAGGGTTGGCAATGAGCAGTTCTTC. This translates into CASSLWRVGNEQFF.